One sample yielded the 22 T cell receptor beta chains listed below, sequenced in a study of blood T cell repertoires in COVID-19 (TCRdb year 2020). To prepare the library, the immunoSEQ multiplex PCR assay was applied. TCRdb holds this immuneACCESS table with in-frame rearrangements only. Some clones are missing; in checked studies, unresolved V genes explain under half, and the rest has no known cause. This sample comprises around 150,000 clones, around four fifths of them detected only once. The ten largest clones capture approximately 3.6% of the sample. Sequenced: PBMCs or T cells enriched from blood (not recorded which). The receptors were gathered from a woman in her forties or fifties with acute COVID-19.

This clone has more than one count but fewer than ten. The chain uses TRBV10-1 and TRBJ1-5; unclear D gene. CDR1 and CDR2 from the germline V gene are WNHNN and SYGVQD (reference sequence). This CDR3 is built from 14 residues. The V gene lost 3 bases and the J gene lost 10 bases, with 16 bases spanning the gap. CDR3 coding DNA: TGCGCCAGCAGTGACAAGGTGGGGAGGGTTCCCCAGCATTTT. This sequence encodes CASSDKVGRVPQHF.

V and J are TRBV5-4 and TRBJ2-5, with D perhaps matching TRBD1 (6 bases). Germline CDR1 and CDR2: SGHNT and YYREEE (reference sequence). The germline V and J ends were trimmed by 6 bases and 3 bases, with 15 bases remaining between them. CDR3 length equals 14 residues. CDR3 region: CASTQFAGEETQYF. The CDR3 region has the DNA TGTGCCAGCACTCAATTCGCAGGGGAAGAGACCCAGTACTTC.

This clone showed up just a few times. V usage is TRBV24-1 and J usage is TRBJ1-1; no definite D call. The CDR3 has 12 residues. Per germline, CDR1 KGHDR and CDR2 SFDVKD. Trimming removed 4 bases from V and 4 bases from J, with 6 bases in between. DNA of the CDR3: TGTGCCACCAGTGACGGTCTCACTGAAGCTTTCTTT. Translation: CATSDGLTEAFF.

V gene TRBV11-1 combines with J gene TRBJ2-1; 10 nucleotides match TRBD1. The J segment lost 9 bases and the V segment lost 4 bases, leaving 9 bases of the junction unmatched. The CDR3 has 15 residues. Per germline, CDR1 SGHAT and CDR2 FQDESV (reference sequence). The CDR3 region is CASSSSGTGAVEQFF. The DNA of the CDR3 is TGTGCCAGCAGCTCCTCCGGGACAGGGGCCGTTGAGCAGTTCTTC.

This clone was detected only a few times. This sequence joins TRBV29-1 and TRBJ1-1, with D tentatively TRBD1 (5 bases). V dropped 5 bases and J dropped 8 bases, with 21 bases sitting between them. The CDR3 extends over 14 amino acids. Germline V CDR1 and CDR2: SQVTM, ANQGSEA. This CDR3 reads CSVPRPGGRREAFF. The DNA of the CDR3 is TGCAGCGTTCCGCGACCCGGGGGACGGAGAGAAGCTTTCTTT.

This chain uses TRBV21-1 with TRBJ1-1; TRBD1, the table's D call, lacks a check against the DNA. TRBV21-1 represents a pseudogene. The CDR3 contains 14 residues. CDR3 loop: CASSKAGQAPEAFF. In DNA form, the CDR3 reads TGTGCCAGCAGCAAAGCGGGGCAGGCCCCTGAAGCTTTCTTT.

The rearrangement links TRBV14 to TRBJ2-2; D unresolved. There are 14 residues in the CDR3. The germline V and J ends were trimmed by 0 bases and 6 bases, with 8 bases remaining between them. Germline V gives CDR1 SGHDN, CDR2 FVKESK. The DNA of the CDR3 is TGTGCCAGCAGCCAAGACAAGCTGCCCGGGGAGCTGTTTTTT. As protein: CASSQDKLPGELFF.

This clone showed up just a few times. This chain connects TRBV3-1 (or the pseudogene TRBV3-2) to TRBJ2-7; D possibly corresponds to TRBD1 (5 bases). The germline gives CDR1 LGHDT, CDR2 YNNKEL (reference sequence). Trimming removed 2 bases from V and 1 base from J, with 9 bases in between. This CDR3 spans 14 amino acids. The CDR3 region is CASSQMQGSYEQYF. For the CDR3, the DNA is TGTGCCAGCAGCCAAATGCAGGGTTCCTACGAGCAGTACTTC.

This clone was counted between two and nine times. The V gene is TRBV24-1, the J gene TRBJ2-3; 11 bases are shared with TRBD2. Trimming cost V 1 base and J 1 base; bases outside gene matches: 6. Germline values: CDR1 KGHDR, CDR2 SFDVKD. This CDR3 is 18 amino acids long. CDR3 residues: CATSDLATLAGGTDTQYF. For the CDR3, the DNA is TGTGCCACCAGTGATTTAGCCACACTAGCGGGAGGCACAGATACGCAGTATTTT.

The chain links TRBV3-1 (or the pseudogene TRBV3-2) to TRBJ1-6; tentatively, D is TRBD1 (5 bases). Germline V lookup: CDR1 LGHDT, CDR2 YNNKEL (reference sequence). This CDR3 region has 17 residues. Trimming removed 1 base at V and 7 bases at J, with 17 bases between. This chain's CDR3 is CASSQAGGAGGNSPLHF. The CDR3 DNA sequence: TGTGCCAGCAGCCAAGCCGGCGGGGCTGGGGGGAATTCACCCCTCCACTTT.

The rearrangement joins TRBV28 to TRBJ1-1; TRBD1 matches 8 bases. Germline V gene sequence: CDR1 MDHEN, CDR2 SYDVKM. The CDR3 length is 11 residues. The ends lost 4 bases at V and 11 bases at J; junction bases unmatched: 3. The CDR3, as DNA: TGTGCCAGCAGTTCCCGACAGGGGGCTTTCTTT. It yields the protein CASSSRQGAFF.

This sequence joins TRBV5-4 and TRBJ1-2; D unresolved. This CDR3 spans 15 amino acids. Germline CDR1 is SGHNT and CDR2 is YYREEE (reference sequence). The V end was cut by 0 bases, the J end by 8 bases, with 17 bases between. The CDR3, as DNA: TGTGCCAGCAGCTTGGGGGCAGCGGGTATCTCGGGCTACACCTTC. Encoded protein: CASSLGAAGISGYTF.

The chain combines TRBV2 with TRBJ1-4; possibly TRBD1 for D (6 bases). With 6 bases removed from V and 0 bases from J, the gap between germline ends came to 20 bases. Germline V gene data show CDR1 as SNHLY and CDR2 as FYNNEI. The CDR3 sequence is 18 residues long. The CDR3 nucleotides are TGTGCCAGCAGGACAACAGGGCTCGATAGAGCAACTAATGAAAAACTGTTTTTT. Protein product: CASRTTGLDRATNEKLFF.

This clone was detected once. This CDR3 is CATSDPPTSGRFGNEQFF. Written as DNA, the CDR3 is TGTGCCACCAGTGACCCCCCGACTAGCGGGAGGTTCGGCAATGAGCAGTTCTTC. The chain recombines TRBV24-1 with TRBJ2-1; 13 nucleotides match TRBD2. V trimming: 4 bases; J trimming: 6 bases; junction bases outside the gene matches: 11. Germline CDR1 reads KGHDR; CDR2 reads SFDVKD. The CDR3 is 18 residues long.

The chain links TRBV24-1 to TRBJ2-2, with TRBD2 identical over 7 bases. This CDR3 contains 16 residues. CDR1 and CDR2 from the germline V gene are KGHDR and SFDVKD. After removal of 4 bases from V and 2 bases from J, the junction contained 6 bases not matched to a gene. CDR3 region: CATSEPRLANTGELFF. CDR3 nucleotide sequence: TGTGCCACCAGTGAACCTCGACTAGCAAACACCGGGGAGCTGTTTTTT.

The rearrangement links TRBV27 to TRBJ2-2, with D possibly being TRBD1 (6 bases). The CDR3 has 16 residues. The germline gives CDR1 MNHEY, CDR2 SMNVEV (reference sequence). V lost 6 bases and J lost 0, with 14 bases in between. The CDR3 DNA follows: TGTGCCAGCAGAGTCGGACAGCCGGCGAACACCGGGGAGCTGTTTTTT. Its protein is CASRVGQPANTGELFF.

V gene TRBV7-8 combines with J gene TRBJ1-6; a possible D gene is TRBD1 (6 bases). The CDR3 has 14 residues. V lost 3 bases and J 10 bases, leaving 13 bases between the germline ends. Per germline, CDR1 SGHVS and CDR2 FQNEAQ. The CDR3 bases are TGTGCCAGCAGCTTCTCAGGGGCCAGCTCACCCCTCCACTTT. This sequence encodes CASSFSGASSPLHF.

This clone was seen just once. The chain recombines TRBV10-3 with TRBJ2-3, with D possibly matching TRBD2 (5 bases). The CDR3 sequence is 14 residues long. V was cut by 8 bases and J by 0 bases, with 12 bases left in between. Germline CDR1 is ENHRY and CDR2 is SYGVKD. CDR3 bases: TGTGCCATCGAGGCGGGCACTAGCACAGATACGCAGTATTTT. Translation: CAIEAGTSTDTQYF.

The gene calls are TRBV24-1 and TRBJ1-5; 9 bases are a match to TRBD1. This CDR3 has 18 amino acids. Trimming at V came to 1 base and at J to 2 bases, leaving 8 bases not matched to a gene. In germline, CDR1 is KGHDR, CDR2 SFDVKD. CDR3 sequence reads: CATSDLTNRGRGNQPQHF. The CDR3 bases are TGTGCCACCAGTGATTTAACGAACAGGGGGCGCGGCAATCAGCCCCAGCATTTT.

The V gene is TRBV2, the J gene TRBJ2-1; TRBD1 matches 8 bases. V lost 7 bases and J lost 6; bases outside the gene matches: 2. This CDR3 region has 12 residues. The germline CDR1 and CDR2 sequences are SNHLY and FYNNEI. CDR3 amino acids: CASNRGSNEQFF. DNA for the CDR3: TGTGCCAGCAACAGGGGGAGCAATGAGCAGTTCTTC. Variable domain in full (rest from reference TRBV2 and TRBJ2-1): EPEVTQTPSHQVTQMGQEVILRCVPISNHLYFYWYRQILGQKVEFLVSFYNNEISEKSEIFDDQFSVERPDGSNFTLKIRSTKLEDSAMYFCASNRGSNEQFFGPGTRLTVL.

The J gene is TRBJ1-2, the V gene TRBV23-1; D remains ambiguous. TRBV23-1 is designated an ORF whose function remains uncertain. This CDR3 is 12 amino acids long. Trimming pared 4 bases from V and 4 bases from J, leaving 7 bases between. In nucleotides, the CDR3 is TGCGCCAGCAGTCTCACGGGCTATGGCTACACCTTC. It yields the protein CASSLTGYGYTF.

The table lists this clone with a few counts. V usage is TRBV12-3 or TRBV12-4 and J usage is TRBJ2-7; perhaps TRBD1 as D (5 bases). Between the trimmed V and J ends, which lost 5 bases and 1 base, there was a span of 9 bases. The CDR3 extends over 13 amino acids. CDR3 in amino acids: CASSRTLSYEQYF. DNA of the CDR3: TGTGCCAGCAGTCGGACACTATCCTACGAGCAGTACTTC.